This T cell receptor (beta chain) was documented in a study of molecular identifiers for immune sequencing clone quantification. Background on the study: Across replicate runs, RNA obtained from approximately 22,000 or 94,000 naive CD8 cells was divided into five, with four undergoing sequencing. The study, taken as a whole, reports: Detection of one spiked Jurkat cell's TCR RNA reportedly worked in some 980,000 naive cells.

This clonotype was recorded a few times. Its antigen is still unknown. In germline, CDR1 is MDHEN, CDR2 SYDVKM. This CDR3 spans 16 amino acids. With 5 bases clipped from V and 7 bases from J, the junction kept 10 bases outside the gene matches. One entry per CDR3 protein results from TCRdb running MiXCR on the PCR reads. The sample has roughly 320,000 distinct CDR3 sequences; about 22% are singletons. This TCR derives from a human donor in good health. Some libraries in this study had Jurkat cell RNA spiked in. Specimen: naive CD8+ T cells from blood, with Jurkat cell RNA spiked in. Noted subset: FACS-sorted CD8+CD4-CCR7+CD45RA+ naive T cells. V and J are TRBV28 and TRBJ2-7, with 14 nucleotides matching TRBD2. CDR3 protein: CASSLGLAGAPLEQYF. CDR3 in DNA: TGTGCCAGCAGTCTGGGACTAGCGGGAGCTCCTCTTGAGCAGTACTTC.